The source of this T cell receptor beta chain is a study of cytomegalovirus exposure and HLA in healthy donors. In this sample, this clone turned up a few times. Primers for the PCR totalled 60 Vbeta and 13 Jbeta. Produced via immunoSEQ multiplex PCR; TCRdb's table is partial and in-frame only. The sample records around 88,000 clones, under 80% being singletons. The V and J ends lost 7 bases and 1 base respectively, with 13 bases between them. The germline V gene encodes CDR1 LNHDA and CDR2 SQIVND (reference sequence). The CDR3 loop spans 14 amino acids. The sequencing sample was made of PBMCs. This receptor was obtained from a male donor in good health and CMV-seronegative. The chain has TRBV19 and TRBJ1-1, with TRBD1 as a possible D gene (5 bases). The CDR3 nucleotides read TGTGCCAGTACCCTCGCGGGGGGGAACACTGAAGCTTTCTTT. Protein sequence: CASTLAGGNTEAFF.